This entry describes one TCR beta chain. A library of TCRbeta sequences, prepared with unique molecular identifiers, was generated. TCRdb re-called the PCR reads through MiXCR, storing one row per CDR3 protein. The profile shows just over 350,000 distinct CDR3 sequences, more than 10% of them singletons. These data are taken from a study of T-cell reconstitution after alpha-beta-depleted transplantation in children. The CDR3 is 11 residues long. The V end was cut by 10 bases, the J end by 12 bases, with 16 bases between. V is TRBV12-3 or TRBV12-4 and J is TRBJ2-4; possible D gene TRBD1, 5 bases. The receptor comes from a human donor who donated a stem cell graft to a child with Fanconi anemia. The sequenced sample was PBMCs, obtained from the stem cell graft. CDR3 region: CATQYGGAQYF. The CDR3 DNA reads TGTGCCACCCAATACGGTGGGGCTCAGTACTTC.